This T cell receptor beta chain was captured in a study of PD-1 blockade in classical Hodgkin lymphoma. Worth noting for this clone: Antigen unknown.

Time point defined: cycle 4 day 1 (C4D1), after more than five weeks of nivolumab. Every patient had relapsed following autologous stem cell transplantation, and cohorts differed in brentuximab vedotin exposure. Repertoires were generated with immunoSEQ multiplex PCR, while TCRdb's copy carries only in-frame clones and drops some. The sample includes over 25,000 clones, around 68% of them seen just once. Study-level findings and limits: Newly diagnosed patients reportedly trailed healthy donors in baseline TCR diversity. Complete responders started with a diversity level that resembled newly diagnosed patients at baseline.

The CDR3 is made up of 19 amino acids. V was pared by 0 bases and J by 2 bases, with 13 bases of the junction left unmatched. Germline lookup yields CDR1 SGDLS and CDR2 YYNGEE. The chain is built from TRBV9 and TRBJ2-7; 11 positions match TRBD2. The material sequenced was peripheral blood mononuclear cells (PBMCs), taken before the fourth cycle of nivolumab. The sequence was obtained from a human donor with classical Hodgkin lymphoma. CDR3 residues: CASSVEGSGRAVLAYEQYF. CDR3 nucleotides: TGTGCCAGCAGCGTAGAAGGTAGCGGGAGGGCCGTTCTGGCCTACGAGCAGTACTTC.